This T cell receptor (beta chain) was captured by sequencing in a study of blood T cell repertoires in COVID-19. Sequencing was performed with immunoSEQ multiplex PCR; in TCRdb, only in-frame clones are kept and a portion is missing. The sample gives 110,000 or so clones, about 80% of which show up once; around 8% is in the top ten. In germline, CDR1 is SEHNR, CDR2 FQNEAQ (reference sequence). This CDR3 contains 15 residues. Trimming removed 1 base from V and 1 base from J, with 8 bases in between. The V gene is TRBV7-9, the J gene TRBJ1-5, with a possible D match to TRBD1 (6 bases). The source material was peripheral blood. The source is a woman between 35 and 50 years old with acute or convalescent COVID-19. Here the CDR3 DNA reads TGTGCCAGCAGCTTAGTGGGGGCGAGCAATCAGCCCCAGCATTTT. Translation: CASSLVGASNQPQHF.